These T cell receptor beta chains were read from a single sample in a study of cytomegalovirus exposure and HLA in healthy donors. Repertoires were generated with immunoSEQ multiplex PCR, while TCRdb's copy carries only in-frame clones and drops some. The sample has some 150,000 clones, about three quarters seen once. What was sequenced was PBMCs. These TCRs come from a female donor in good health and CMV-seronegative. Each CDR3 is given with its conserved first and last residue. D genes are given only for firm matches. The size entry is marked missing in some rows and otherwise reads once, few, many or a size class.

large	TRBD1	TRBV6-1	TRBJ2-2	CASSEVTGASTGELFF	TGTGCCAGCAGTGAAGTGACAGGGGCAAGCACCGGGGAGCTGTTTTTT
.	TRBD1	TRBV7-2	TRBJ1-1	CASSPKTGIVVAFF	TGTGCCAGCAGCCCCAAGACAGGGATCGTCGTAGCTTTCTTT
.	TRBD1	TRBV11-2	TRBJ2-5	CASSLGGTGEETQYF	TGTGCCAGCAGCTTAGGCGGGACAGGGGAAGAGACCCAGTACTTC
.	.	TRBV11-2	TRBJ2-2	CASSLYTNTGELFF	TGTGCCAGCAGCTTATACACAAACACCGGGGAGCTGTTTTTT
.	TRBD1	TRBV7-9	TRBJ1-1	CASSPTGDTEAFF	TGTGCCAGCAGCCCCACAGGGGACACTGAAGCTTTCTTT
.	TRBD1	TRBV5-1	TRBJ1-4	CASSLSGQGGEKLFF	TGCGCCAGCAGCTTGAGCGGACAGGGGGGTGAAAAACTGTTTTTT
.	TRBD1	TRBV7-6	TRBJ2-5	CASSLGSQGVEETQYF	TGTGCCAGCAGCTTAGGTTCCCAGGGGGTGGAGGAGACCCAGTACTTC
.	TRBD1	TRBV27	TRBJ1-1	CASSIRTGGMNTEAFF	TGTGCCAGCAGTATAAGGACAGGGGGCATGAACACTGAAGCTTTCTTT
.	.	TRBV12-5	TRBJ2-3	CASGPFVPQPDRSTDTQYF	TGTGCTAGTGGTCCATTCGTCCCACAGCCAGACCGTAGCACAGATACGCAGTATTTT
.	TRBD2	TRBV5-6	TRBJ2-1	CASSSTFSGGHYNEQFF	TGTGCCAGCAGCTCGACTTTTAGCGGGGGCCATTACAATGAGCAGTTCTTC
.	.	TRBV6-6	TRBJ1-3	CASSVDRRGGNTIYF	TGTGCCAGCAGTGTAGACAGGCGTGGTGGAAACACCATATATTTT
.	.	TRBV2	TRBJ2-1	CASSEYREQFF	TGTGCCAGCAGTGAATACAGAGAGCAGTTCTTC